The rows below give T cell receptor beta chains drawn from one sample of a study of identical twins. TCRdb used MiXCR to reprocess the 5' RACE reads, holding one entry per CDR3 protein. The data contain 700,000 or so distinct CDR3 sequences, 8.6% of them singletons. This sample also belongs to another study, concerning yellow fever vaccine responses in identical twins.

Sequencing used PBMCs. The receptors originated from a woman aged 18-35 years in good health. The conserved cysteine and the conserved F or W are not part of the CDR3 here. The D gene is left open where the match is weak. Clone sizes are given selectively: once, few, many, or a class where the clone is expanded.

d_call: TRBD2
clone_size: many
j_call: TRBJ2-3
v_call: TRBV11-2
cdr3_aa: ASSWSGVGGGLLDTQY

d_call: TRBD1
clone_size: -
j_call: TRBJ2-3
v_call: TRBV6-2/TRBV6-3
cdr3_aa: AIRTGTNTDTQY

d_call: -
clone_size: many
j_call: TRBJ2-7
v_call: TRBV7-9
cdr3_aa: ASSFSTGDYEQY

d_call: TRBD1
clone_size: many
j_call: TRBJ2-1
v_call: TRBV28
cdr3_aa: ASSPPGQGSNNEQF

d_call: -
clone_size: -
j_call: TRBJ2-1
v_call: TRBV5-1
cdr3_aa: ASSLWSGYNEQF

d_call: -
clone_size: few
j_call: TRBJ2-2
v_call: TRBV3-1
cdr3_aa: ASSQDPGGPGELF

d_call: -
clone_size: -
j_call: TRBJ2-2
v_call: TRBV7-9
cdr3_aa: ASSPRPAGLTGELF

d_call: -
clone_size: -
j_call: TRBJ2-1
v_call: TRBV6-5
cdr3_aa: ASSYSAGSKYNEQF

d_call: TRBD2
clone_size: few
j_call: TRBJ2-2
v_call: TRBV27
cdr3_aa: ASTKEGGRSTGELF

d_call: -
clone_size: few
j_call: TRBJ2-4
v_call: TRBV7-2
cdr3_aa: ASSTKVAGLNIQY

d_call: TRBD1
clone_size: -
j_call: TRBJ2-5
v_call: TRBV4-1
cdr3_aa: ASSHRRPQGETQY

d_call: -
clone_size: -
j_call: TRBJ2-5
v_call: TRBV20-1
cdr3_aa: SARDWAQETQY

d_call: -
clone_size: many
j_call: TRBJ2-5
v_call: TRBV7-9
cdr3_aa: ASSPSGSGQETQY